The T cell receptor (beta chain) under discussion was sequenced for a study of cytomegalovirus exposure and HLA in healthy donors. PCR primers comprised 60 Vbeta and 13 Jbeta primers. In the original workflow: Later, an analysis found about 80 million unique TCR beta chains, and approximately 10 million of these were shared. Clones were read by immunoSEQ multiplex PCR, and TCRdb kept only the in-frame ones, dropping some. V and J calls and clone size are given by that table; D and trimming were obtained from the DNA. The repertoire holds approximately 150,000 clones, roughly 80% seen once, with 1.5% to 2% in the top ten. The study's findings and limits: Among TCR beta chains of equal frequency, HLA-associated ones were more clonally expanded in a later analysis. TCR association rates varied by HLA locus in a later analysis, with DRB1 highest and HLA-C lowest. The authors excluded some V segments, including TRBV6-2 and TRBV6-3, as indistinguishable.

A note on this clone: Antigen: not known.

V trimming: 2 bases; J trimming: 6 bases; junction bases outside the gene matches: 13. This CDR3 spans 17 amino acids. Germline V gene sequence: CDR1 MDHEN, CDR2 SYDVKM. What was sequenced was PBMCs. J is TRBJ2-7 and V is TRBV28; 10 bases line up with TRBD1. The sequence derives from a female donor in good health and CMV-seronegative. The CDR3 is CASSLIFGGQGSTEQYF. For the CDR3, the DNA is TGTGCCAGCAGTTTAATATTTGGGGGACAGGGGTCTACCGAGCAGTACTTC. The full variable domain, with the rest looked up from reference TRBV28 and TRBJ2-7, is DVKVTQSSRYLVKRTGEKVFLECVQDMDHENMFWYRQDPGLGLRLIYFSYDVKMKEKGDIPEGYSVSREKKERFSLILESASTNQTSMYLCASSLIFGGQGSTEQYFGPGTRLTVT.